The 11 T cell receptor beta chains in this list originate from one sample, sequenced in a study of blood T cell repertoires in COVID-19. This table comes from immunoSEQ multiplex PCR, and its TCRdb copy is limited to in-frame clones, with some not included. Here the sample spans 150,000 to 200,000 clones, about 91% being singletons. Sequencing input: PBMCs or T cells enriched from blood (not recorded which). Source of these receptors: a woman aged 18-30 years who had recovered from COVID-19.

This chain connects TRBV18 to TRBJ2-7; 9 bases line up with TRBD2. Germline CDR1 and CDR2: KGHSH and LQKENI. The CDR3 consists of 17 residues. The ends lost 0 bases at V and 4 bases at J; junction bases unmatched: 10. In DNA form, the CDR3 reads TGTGCCAGCTCACCACCGGAGGTTAGCGGGAGAGGATACGAGCAGTACTTC. It encodes CASSPPEVSGRGYEQYF.

V usage is TRBV5-4 and J usage is TRBJ2-3, with 9 bases matching TRBD1. This CDR3 contains 15 residues. The germline gives CDR1 SGHNT, CDR2 YYREEE (reference sequence). The junction had 7 bases not matched to a gene; V was cut back by 3 bases and J by 5 bases. CDR3 region: CASSWKQGAGDTQYF. In nucleotides, the CDR3 is TGTGCCAGCAGCTGGAAACAGGGGGCCGGAGATACGCAGTATTTT. Supplemented by reference TRBV5-4 and TRBJ2-3, the full variable domain reads ETGVTQSPTHLIKTRGQQVTLRCSSQSGHNTVSWYQQALGQGPQFIFQYYREEENGRGNFPPRFSGLQFPNYSSELNVNALELDDSALYLCASSWKQGAGDTQYFGPGTRLTVL.

V gene TRBV11-3 combines with J gene TRBJ2-3; no definite D call. Trimming removed 0 bases at V and 6 bases at J, with 4 bases between. Looked up from germline, CDR1 is SGHNT and CDR2 is YENEEA. This CDR3 is 12 amino acids long. CDR3 nucleotide sequence: TGTGCCAGCAGCTTAGATGGCGATACGCAGTATTTT. Its translation: CASSLDGDTQYF.

In DNA form, the CDR3 reads TGTGCCAGCTCACCAGGGCTGGATCAGCCCCAGCATTTT. This sequence encodes CASSPGLDQPQHF. The V call is TRBV18, the J call TRBJ1-5; no definite D call. CDR3 length equals 13 residues. Germline CDR1 reads KGHSH; CDR2 reads LQKENI. Trimming removed 2 bases from V and 5 bases from J, with 7 bases in between. Supplemented by reference TRBV18 and TRBJ1-5, the full variable domain reads NAGVMQNPRHLVRRRGQEARLRCSPMKGHSHVYWYRQLPEEGLKFMVYLQKENIIDESGMPKERFSAEFPKEGPSILRIQQVVRGDSAAYFCASSPGLDQPQHFGDGTRLSIL.

This clone showed up just a few times. J is TRBJ2-1 and V is TRBV19; 11 nucleotides match TRBD2. CDR1 is LNHDA, CDR2 SQIVND, per germline (reference sequence). J gave up 7 bases and V 4 bases, and 6 bases lay outside the gene matches. This CDR3 is built from 15 residues. The CDR3 coding sequence is TGTGCCAGTAGTAAACTAGCGGGAGTGGGTAATGAGCAGTTCTTC. It encodes CASSKLAGVGNEQFF.

This chain uses TRBV5-5 with TRBJ2-5, with D hard to call. This CDR3 has 12 residues. V was clipped by 4 bases and J by 3 bases, with 7 bases between them. The germline V gene encodes CDR1 SGHKS and CDR2 YYEKEE (reference sequence). For the CDR3, the DNA is TGTGCCAGCAGCCTGAGCGAAGAGACCCAGTACTTC. Residues: CASSLSEETQYF. The full variable domain, rest sourced from reference TRBV5-5 and TRBJ2-5, is DAGVTQSPTHLIKTRGQQVTLRCSPISGHKSVSWYQQVLGQGPQFIFQYYEKEERGRGNFPDRFSARQFPNYSSELNVNALLLGDSALYLCASSLSEETQYFGPGTRLLVL.

The rearrangement links TRBV7-3 to TRBJ2-3; D is uncertain. CDR1 SGHTA and CDR2 FQGTGA come from the germline V gene. Trimming took off 5 bases at V and 4 bases at J, with 19 bases between the two ends. CDR3 length: 16 amino acids. CDR3 sequence (DNA): TGTGCCAGCAGCCCCCAGTTGCGGTCCGCCCCAGATACGCAGTATTTT. It encodes CASSPQLRSAPDTQYF.

J is TRBJ2-3 and V is TRBV6-4; D remains unclear. V was trimmed by 0 bases and J by 5 bases, leaving 9 bases between them. Germline CDR1 reads MRHNA; CDR2 reads SNTAGT. The CDR3 consists of 14 residues. This chain's CDR3 is CASSDSTEEDTQYF. The CDR3 nucleotides are TGTGCCAGCAGTGACTCGACTGAGGAAGATACGCAGTATTTT.

This clone was seen a few times. The gene calls are TRBV30 and TRBJ2-7; D not certain. Trimming pared 2 bases from V and 8 bases from J, leaving 10 bases between. The CDR3 has 11 amino acids. In germline, CDR1 is GTSNPN, CDR2 SVGIG (reference sequence). The CDR3 nucleotides are TGTGCCTGGAGTCTCCTAGTCCAGCAGTACTTC. It specifies CAWSLLVQQYF.

This clone has more than one count but fewer than ten. The V and J genes are TRBV10-3 and TRBJ2-2, with D possibly matching TRBD1 (6 bases). Trimming stripped 6 bases from V and 1 base from J, with 9 bases between. Per the germline V gene, CDR1 is ENHRY and CDR2 is SYGVKD. This CDR3 comprises 14 residues. CDR3 in DNA: TGTGCCATCAGCCGGGACAAGAACACCGGGGAGCTGTTTTTT. This codes for CAISRDKNTGELFF.

This chain uses TRBV5-1 with TRBJ2-7, with 7 bases that match TRBD2. V shed 7 bases, J shed 7 bases, and the junction held 11 bases outside the gene matches. Germline CDR1 and CDR2: SGHRS and YFSETQ. This CDR3 has 13 residues. The CDR3 DNA sequence: TGCGCCAGCGGGCTAGCGGTCCCCGGGGAGCAGTACTTC. As protein: CASGLAVPGEQYF. Looking up the rest from reference TRBV5-1 and TRBJ2-7 gives the full variable domain: KAGVTQTPRYLIKTRGQQVTLSCSPISGHRSVSWYQQTPGQGLQFLFEYFSETQRNKGNFPGRFSGRQFSNSRSEMNVSTLELGDSALYLCASGLAVPGEQYFGPGTRLTVT.